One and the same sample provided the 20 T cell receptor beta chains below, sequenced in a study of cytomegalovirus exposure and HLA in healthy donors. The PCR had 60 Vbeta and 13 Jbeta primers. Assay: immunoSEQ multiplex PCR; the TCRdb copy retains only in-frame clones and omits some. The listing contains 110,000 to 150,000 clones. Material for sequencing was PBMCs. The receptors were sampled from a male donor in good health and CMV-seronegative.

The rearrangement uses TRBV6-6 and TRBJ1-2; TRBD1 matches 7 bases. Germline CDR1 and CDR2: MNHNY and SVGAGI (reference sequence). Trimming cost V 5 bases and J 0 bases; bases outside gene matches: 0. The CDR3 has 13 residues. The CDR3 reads CASSGQANYGYTF. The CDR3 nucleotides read TGTGCCAGCAGTGGACAGGCTAACTATGGCTACACCTTC.

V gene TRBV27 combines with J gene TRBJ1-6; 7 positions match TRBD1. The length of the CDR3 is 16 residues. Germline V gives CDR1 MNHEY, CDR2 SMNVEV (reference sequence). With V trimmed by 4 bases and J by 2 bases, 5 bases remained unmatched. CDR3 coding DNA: TGTGCCAGCAGTTCCACGGGACAGACCTATAATTCACCCCTCCACTTT. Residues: CASSSTGQTYNSPLHF.

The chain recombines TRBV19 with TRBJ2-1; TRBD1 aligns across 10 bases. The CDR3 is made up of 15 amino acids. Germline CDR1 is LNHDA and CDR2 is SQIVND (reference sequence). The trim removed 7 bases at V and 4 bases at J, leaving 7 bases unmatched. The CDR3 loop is CASTLTGGRYNEQFF. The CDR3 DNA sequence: TGTGCCAGTACGTTGACAGGGGGCAGGTACAATGAGCAGTTCTTC.

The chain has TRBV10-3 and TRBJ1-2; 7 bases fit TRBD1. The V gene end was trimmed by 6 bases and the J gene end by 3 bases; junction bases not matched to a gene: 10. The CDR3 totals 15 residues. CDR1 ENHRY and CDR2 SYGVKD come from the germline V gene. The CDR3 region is CAIREGQAADYGYTF. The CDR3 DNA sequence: TGTGCCATCAGAGAAGGACAGGCGGCTGACTATGGCTACACCTTC.

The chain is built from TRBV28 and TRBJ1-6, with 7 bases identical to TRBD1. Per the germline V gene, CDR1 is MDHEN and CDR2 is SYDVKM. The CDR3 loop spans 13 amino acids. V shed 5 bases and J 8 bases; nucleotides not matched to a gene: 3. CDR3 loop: CASSPQGYSPLHF. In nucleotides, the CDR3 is TGTGCCAGCAGTCCACAGGGGTATTCACCCCTCCACTTT.

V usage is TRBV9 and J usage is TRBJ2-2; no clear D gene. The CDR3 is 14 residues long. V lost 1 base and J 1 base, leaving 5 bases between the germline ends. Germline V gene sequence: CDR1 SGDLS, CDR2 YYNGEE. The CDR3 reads CASSVPRNTGELFF. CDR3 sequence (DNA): TGTGCCAGCAGCGTACCGAGGAACACCGGGGAGCTGTTTTTT.

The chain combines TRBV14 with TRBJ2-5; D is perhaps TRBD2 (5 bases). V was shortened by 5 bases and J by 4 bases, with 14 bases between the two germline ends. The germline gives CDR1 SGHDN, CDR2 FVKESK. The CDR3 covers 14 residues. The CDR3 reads CASSGTGFVETQYF. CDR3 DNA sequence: TGTGCCAGCAGCGGCACGGGGTTCGTAGAGACCCAGTACTTC.

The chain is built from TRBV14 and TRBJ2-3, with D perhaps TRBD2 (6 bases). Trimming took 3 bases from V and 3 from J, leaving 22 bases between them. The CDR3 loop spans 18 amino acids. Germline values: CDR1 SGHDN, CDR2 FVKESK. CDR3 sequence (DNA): TGTGCCAGCAGCCATTTGGTGGGTCTCCCGGAGGGGACAGATACGCAGTATTTT. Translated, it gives CASSHLVGLPEGTDTQYF.

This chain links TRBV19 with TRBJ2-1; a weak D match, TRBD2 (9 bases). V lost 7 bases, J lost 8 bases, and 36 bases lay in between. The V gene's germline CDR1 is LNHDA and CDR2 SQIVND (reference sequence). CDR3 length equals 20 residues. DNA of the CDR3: TGTGCCAGTAACGCGAATGGCAGGGGGCTTAGCGGGAGTCCCCTCGATGAGCAGTTCTTC. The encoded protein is CASNANGRGLSGSPLDEQFF.

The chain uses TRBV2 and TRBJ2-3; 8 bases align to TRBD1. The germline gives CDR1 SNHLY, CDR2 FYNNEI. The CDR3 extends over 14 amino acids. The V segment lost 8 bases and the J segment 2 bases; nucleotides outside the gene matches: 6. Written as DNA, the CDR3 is TGTGCCAGCCTACGACAGGGGACCACAGATACGCAGTATTTT. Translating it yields CASLRQGTTDTQYF.

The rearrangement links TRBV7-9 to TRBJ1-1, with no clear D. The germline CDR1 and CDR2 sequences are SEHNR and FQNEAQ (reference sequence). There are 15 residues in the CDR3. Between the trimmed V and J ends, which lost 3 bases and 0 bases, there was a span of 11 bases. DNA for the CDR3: TGTGCCAGCAGCTTGTCCCAAAACATGAACACTGAAGCTTTCTTT. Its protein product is CASSLSQNMNTEAFF.

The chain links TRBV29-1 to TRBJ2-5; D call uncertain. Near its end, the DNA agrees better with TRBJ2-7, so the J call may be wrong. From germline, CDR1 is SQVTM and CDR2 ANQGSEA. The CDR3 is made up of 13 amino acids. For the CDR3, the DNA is TGCAGCGTTGTGCTGTCATCGTGGTACGAGCAGTACTTC. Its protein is CSVVLSSWYEQYF.

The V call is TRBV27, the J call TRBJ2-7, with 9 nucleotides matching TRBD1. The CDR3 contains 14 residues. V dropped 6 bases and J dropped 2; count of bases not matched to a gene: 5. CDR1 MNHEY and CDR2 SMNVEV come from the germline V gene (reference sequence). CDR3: CASSRTGETYEQYF. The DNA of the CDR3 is TGTGCCAGCAGCCGGACAGGGGAGACCTACGAGCAGTACTTC.

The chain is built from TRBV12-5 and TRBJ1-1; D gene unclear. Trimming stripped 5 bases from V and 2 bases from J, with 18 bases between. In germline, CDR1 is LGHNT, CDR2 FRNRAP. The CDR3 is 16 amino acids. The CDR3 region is CASGSQFSVHNTEAFF. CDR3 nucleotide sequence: TGTGCTAGTGGTAGTCAGTTCTCTGTTCATAACACTGAAGCTTTCTTT.

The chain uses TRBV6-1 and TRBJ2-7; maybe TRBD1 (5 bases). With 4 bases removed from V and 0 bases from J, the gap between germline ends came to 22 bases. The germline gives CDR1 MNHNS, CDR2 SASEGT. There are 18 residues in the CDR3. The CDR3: CASSVSGRAGLTSYEQYF. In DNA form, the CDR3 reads TGTGCCAGCAGTGTATCGGGCAGGGCCGGTTTGACCTCCTACGAGCAGTACTTC.

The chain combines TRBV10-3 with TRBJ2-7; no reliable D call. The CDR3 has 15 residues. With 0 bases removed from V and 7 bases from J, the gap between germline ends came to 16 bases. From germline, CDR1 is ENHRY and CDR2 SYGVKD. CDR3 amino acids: CAISESSQRSREQYF. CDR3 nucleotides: TGTGCCATCAGTGAGTCTAGTCAACGAAGTCGGGAGCAGTACTTC.

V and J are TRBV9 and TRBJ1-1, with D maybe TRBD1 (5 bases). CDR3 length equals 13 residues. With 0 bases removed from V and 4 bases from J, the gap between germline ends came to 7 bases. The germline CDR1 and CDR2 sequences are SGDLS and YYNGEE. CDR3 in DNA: TGTGCCAGCAGCGTAGGGGGCCCCACTGAAGCTTTCTTT. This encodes CASSVGGPTEAFF.

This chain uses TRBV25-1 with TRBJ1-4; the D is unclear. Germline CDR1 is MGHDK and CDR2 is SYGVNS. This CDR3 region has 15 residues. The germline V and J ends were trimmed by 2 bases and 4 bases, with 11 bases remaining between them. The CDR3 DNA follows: TGTGCCAGCAGTGAAGGAGGACGGCTTAATGAAAAACTGTTTTTT. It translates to CASSEGGRLNEKLFF.

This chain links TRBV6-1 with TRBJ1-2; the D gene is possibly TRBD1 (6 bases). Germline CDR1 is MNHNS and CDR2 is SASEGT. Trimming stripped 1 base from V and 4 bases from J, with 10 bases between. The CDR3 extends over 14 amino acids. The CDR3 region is CASSEGTAGYGYTF. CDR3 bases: TGTGCCAGCAGTGAAGGGACAGCAGGCTATGGCTACACCTTC.

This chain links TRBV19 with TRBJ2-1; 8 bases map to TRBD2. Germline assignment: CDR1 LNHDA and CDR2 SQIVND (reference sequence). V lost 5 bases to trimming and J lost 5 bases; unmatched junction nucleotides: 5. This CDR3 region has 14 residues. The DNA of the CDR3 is TGTGCCAGTAGTCAGACTAGCGAGAACAATGAGCAGTTCTTC. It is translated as CASSQTSENNEQFF.